This T cell receptor (beta chain) came from a study of T cell changes during pregnancy in multiple sclerosis. Repertoires were generated with immunoSEQ multiplex PCR, while TCRdb's copy carries only in-frame clones and drops some. Found here are about 92,000 clones, almost 95% of them singletons; the top ten hold approximately 2.6%. CDR3 length: 19 amino acids. The germline V gene encodes CDR1 SGHDT and CDR2 YYEEEE. V dropped 0 bases and J dropped 0; count of bases not matched to a gene: 12. The source is a female donor with multiple sclerosis, enrolled in a pregnancy study. Sequencing was performed on peripheral blood, taken in the first trimester of pregnancy. The chain couples TRBV5-6 to TRBJ2-1; 7 nucleotides line up with TRBD1. The CDR3 reads CASSLVSLGGPSSYNEQFF. CDR3 in DNA: TGTGCCAGCAGCTTGGTCTCCCTAGGGGGCCCTAGCTCCTACAATGAGCAGTTCTTC.